This T cell receptor (beta chain) was recorded in a study of regulatory T cells in long-lasting Graves disease. About the research overall: The term persistent Graves' disease signified upward of 5 years on antithyroid drugs with positive TSH receptor antibodies. Study-level points and caveats: Persistent Graves' patients showed reduced TCR diversity versus newly diagnosed patients.

There are many counts of this clonotype. The antigen is undetermined. Relying on iRepertoire HTBI primers and Arm-PCR of CDR3 regions, the team built TCR beta libraries. TCRdb analysed the multiplex PCR reads with MiXCR anew, one entry per CDR3 protein. Of roughly 470,000 distinct CDR3 sequences listed, less than 25% are singletons. There are 15 residues in the CDR3. Looked up from germline, CDR1 is SGHAT and CDR2 is FQNNGV. V dropped 1 base and J dropped 6; count of bases not matched to a gene: 8. Time point specified: persistent/refractory GD, antithyroid drugs over 5 years with positive TRAb. TCR sequences were obtained from RNA taken from PBMCs.

The specimen was peripheral blood mononuclear cells (PBMCs), collected when the disease was refractory, from a patient treated with antithyroid drugs. The sequence was collected from a female donor with Graves disease. V is TRBV11-2 and J is TRBJ2-5; 7 bases are shared with TRBD2. CDR3 DNA sequence: TGTGCCAGCAGCTTAGTGGGAGGGATGGTGAAGACCCAGTACTTC. Encoded protein: CASSLVGGMVKTQYF. The full variable domain, completed using reference TRBV11-2 and TRBJ2-5, is EAGVAQSPRYKIIEKRQSVAFWCNPISGHATLYWYQQILGQGPKLLIQFQNNGVVDDSQLPKDRFSAERLKGVDSTLKIQPAKLEDSAVYLCASSLVGGMVKTQYFGPGTRLLVL.